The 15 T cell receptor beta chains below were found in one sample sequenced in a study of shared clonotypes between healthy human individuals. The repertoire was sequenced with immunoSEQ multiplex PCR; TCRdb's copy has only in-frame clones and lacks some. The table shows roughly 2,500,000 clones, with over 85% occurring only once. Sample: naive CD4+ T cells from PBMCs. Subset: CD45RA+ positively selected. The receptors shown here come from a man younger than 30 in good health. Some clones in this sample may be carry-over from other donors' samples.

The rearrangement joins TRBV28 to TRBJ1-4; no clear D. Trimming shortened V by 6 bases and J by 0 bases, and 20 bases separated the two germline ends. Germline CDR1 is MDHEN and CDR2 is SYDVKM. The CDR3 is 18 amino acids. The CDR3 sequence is CASSLAPRDLATNEKLFF. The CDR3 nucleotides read TGTGCCAGCAGCTTAGCCCCCCGTGACCTTGCAACTAATGAAAAACTGTTTTTT.

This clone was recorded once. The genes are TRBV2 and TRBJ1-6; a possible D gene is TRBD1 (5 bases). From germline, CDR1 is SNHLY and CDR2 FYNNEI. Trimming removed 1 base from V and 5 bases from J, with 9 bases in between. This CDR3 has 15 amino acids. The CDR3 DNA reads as TGTGCCAGCAGTGAAGAGGGGAGGGATAATTCACCCCTCCACTTT. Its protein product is CASSEEGRDNSPLHF. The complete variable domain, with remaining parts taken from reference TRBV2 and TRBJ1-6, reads EPEVTQTPSHQVTQMGQEVILRCVPISNHLYFYWYRQILGQKVEFLVSFYNNEISEKSEIFDDQFSVERPDGSNFTLKIRSTKLEDSAMYFCASSEEGRDNSPLHFGNGTRLTVT.

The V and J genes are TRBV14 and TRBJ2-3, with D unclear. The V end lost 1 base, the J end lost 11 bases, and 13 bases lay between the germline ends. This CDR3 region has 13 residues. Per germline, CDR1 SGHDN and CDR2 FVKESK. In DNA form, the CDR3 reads TGTGCCAGCAGCCAAGCTACAGCCTCTGGGCAGTATTTT. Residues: CASSQATASGQYF.

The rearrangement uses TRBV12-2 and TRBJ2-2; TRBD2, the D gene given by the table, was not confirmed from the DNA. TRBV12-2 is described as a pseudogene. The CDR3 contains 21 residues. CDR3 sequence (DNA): TGTGCAAGTCGCTTAGCGAATGGTAGTCTAGCCCCTTCTAGGGACACCGGGGAGCTGTTTTTT. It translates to CASRLANGSLAPSRDTGELFF.

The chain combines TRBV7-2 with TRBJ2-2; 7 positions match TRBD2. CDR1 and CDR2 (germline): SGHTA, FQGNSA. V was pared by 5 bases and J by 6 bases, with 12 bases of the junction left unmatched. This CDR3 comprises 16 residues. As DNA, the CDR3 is TGTGCCAGCAGCCCAGTGGGGGGGTTATTATCCGGGGAGCTGTTTTTT. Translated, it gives CASSPVGGLLSGELFF.

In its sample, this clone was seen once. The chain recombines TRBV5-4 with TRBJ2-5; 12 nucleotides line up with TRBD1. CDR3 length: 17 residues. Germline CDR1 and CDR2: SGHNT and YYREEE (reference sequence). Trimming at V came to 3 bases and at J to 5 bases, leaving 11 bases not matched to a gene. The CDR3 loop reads CASSSELGQGAWETQYF. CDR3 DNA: TGTGCCAGCAGCTCGGAACTGGGACAGGGGGCGTGGGAGACCCAGTACTTC.

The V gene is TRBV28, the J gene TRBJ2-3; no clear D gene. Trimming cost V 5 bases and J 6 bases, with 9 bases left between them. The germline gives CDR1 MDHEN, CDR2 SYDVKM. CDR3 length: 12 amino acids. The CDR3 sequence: CASSNPPDTQYF. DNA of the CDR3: TGTGCCAGCAGTAACCCTCCTGATACGCAGTATTTT.

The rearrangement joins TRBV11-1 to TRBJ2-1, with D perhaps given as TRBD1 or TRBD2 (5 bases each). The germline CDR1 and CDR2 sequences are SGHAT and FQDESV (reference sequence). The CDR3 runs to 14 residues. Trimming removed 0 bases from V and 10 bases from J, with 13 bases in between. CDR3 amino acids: CASSLAGPREEQFF. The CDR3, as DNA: TGTGCCAGCAGCTTAGCGGGCCCCAGGGAGGAGCAGTTCTTC. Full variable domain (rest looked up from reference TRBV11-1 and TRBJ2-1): EAEVAQSPRYKITEKSQAVAFWCDPISGHATLYWYRQILGQGPELLVQFQDESVVDDSQLPKDRFSAERLKGVDSTLKIQPAELGDSAMYLCASSLAGPREEQFFGPGTRLTVL.

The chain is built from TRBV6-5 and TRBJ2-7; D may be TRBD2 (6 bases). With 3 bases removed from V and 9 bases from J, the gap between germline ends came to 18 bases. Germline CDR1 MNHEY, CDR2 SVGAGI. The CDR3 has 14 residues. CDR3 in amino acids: CASSYGRETLGQYF. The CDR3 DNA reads TGTGCCAGCAGTTATGGGCGGGAAACTCTCGGGCAGTACTTC.

CDR3 in DNA: TGTGCCAGCACCCCCGACAGGGGGGCTAACTATGGCTACACCTTC. Its translation is CASTPDRGANYGYTF. The chain uses TRBV2 and TRBJ1-2; 9 bases map to TRBD1. The CDR3 is 15 amino acids. The germline V gene encodes CDR1 SNHLY and CDR2 FYNNEI. The ends lost 7 bases at V and 0 bases at J; junction bases unmatched: 6.

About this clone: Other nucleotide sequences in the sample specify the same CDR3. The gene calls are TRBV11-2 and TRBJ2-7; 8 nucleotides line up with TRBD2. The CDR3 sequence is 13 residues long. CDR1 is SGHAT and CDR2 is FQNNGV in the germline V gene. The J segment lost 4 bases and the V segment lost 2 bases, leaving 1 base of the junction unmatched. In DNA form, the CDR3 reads TGTGCCAGCAGCTTAAGCGGGAGTTACGAGCAGTACTTC. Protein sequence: CASSLSGSYEQYF.

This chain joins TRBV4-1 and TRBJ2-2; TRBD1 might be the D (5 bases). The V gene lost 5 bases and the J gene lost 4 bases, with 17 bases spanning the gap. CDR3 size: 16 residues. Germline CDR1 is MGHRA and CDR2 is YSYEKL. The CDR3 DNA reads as TGCGCCAGCAGCTCCCCGCAGGGATCAGTCACCGGGGAGCTGTTTTTT. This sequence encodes CASSSPQGSVTGELFF.

CDR3 sequence (DNA): TGTGCCAGCAGTCCCATGCGTGAGCAGTTCTTC. This gives the protein CASSPMREQFF. The genes are TRBV28 and TRBJ2-1, with D unresolved. V was cut by 5 bases and J by 9 bases, with 8 bases left in between. This CDR3 is built from 11 residues. Germline loops: CDR1 MDHEN, CDR2 SYDVKM.

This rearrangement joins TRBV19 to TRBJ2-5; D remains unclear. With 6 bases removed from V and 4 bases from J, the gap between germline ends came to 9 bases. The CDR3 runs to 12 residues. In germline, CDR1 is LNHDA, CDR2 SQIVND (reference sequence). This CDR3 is CASSPERETQYF. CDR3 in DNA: TGTGCCAGTAGCCCGGAGAGAGAGACCCAGTACTTC.

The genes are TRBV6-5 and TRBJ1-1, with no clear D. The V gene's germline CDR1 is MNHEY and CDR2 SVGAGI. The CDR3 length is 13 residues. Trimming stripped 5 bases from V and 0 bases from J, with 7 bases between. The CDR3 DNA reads TGTGCCAGCAGTGCCAGGCTGAACACTGAAGCTTTCTTT. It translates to CASSARLNTEAFF.